This entry is about one TCR beta chain. Its binding antigen is unknown. Within one base of it there is no much larger clone, and no base qualities were kept. The source of the sample is a study of control samples from healthy donors and cancer patients (dated by TCRdb to about 2020). Cut back by 4 bases and 3 bases, the V and J ends lie 14 bases apart. CDR1 and CDR2 (SGHRS, YFSETQ) derive from the germline V gene. From cysteine to phenylalanine, the CDR3 is 15 amino acids long. The kept DNA is CDR3 alone, 45 bases in frame from the first base. Libraries were constructed by the immunoSEQ multiplex PCR assay. Held by TCRdb, this immuneACCESS table contains in-frame sequences only and omits some clones. Under half of the omission traces to an unresolved V gene where checked; the cause of the rest is unknown. The sample has 50,000 to 65,000 clones on record, 90% of them singletons. The ten largest account for 0.95% to 1.5% of the sample.

Recombination linked TRBV5-1 to TRBJ2-1; the D gene may be TRBD1 or TRBD2, since each aligns over 6 bases. The TCR sequence derives from a woman in her 50s with colorectal cancer. The specimen was PBMCs. DNA sequence: TGCGCCAGCAGCCCTTGGGGGGACAACTACAATGAGCAGTTCTTC. It translates to CASSPWGDNYNEQFF.